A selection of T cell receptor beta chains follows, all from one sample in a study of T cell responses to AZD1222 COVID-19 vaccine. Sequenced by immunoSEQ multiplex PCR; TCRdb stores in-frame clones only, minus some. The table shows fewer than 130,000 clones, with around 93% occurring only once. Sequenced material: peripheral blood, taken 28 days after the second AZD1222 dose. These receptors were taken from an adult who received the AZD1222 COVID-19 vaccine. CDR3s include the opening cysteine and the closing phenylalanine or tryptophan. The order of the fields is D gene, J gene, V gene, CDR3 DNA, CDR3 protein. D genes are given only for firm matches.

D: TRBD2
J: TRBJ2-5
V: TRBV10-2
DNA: TGCGCCAGCAGTGATGTGGCGGGACTAGCGTCAGAGACCCAGTACTTC
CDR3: CASSDVAGLASETQYF

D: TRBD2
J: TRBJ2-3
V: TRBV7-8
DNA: TGTGCCAGCAGCTTTCGACTAGCGGTCCCTAGCACAGATACGCAGTATTTT
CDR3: CASSFRLAVPSTDTQYF

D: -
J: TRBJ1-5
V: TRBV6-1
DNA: TGTGCCAGCAGTGAAGTCGGCAACGGCAATCAGCCCCAGCATTTT
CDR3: CASSEVGNGNQPQHF

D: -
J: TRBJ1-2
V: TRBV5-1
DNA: TGCGCCAGCAACCCCGAAGGGTCAGGAGGCTACACCTTC
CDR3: CASNPEGSGGYTF

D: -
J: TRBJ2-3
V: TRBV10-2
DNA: TGCGCCAGCAGTGAGTCGGCTGACGCCGATACGCAGTATTTT
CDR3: CASSESADADTQYF

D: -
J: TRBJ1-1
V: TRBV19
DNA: TGTGCCAGTAGTATAAGTAGAGTGAACACTGAAGCTTTCTTT
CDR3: CASSISRVNTEAFF

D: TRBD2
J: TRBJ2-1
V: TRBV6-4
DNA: TGTGCCAGCAGTGACGAAGCGGGGAACTACAATGAGCAGTTCTTC
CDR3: CASSDEAGNYNEQFF

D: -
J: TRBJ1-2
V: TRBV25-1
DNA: TGTGCCAGCAGTGAACCCCTAGGACACCTCCGAGGAAACTATGGCTACACCTTC
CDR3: CASSEPLGHLRGNYGYTF

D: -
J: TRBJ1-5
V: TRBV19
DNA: TGTGCCAGTAGTACCACACGAATCGGGACAAGGCGCCAGCCCCAGCATTTT
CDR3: CASSTTRIGTRRQPQHF

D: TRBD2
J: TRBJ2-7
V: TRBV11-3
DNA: TGTGCCAGCAGCTCCCTAATAGGGACTAGTTATGAGCAGTACTTC
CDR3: CASSSLIGTSYEQYF

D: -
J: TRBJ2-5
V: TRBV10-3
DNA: TGTGCCATCAGTGACTCTAGGTGGGCAGGCCAAGAGACCCAGTACTTC
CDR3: CAISDSRWAGQETQYF

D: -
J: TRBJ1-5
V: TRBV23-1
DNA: TGCGCCAGCAGTCAATCGGCCCAGCCCCAGCATTTT
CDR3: CASSQSAQPQHF

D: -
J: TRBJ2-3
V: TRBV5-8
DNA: TGTGCCAGCAGCCGCAGGGACCCATGGGCAAGCACAGATACGCAGTATTTT
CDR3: CASSRRDPWASTDTQYF